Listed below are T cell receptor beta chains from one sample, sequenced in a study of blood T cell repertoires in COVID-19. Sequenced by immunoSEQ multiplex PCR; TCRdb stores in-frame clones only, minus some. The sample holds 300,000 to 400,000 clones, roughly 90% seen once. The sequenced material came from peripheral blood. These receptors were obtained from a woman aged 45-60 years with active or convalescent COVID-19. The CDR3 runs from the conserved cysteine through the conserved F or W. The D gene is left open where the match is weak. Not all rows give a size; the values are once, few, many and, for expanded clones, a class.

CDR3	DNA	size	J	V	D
CAISEGGMNTGELFF	TGTGCCATCAGTGAGGGCGGGATGAACACCGGGGAGCTGTTTTTT	-	TRBJ2-2	TRBV10-3	-
CASSRQGAGYGYTF	TGTGCCAGCAGTAGACAGGGGGCAGGCTATGGCTACACCTTC	-	TRBJ1-2	TRBV6-4	TRBD1
CAWNGRAGRDVGNTIYF	TGTGCCTGGAATGGGAGGGCAGGGAGAGATGTTGGAAACACCATATATTTT	-	TRBJ1-3	TRBV30	-
CASSQVGGGDRGDYGYTF	TGTGCCAGCAGCCAAGTCGGGGGTGGGGACAGGGGAGATTATGGCTACACCTTC	-	TRBJ1-2	TRBV4-2	TRBD1
CASSPDSVFTEAFF	TGCGCCAGCAGCCCGGACAGCGTCTTCACTGAAGCTTTCTTT	-	TRBJ1-1	TRBV4-3	-
CASSFYGDYGYTF	TGTGCCAGCAGTTTTTACGGGGACTATGGCTACACCTTC	-	TRBJ1-2	TRBV28	-
CASSRFPSPLHF	TGTGCCAGCAGCCGGTTCCCCTCACCCCTCCACTTT	-	TRBJ1-6	TRBV12-3/TRBV12-4	-
CASSLGQSSYNEQFF	TGTGCCAGCAGTCTGGGACAGAGTTCCTACAATGAGCAGTTCTTC	-	TRBJ2-1	TRBV28	TRBD1
CASSQGGANNEQFF	TGTGCCAGCAGCCAAGGCGGAGCTAACAATGAGCAGTTCTTC	-	TRBJ2-1	TRBV3-1/TRBV3-2	-
CASSRSGVWANVLTF	TGTGCCAGCAGCCGCTCCGGTGTGTGGGCCAACGTCCTGACTTTC	-	TRBJ2-6	TRBV3-1/TRBV3-2	-
CASSLSRLVNNEQFF	TGTGCCAGCAGTTTATCGAGACTCGTTAACAATGAGCAGTTCTTC	-	TRBJ2-1	TRBV27	-
CASTDLKGTGVRALHF	TGTGCCAGCACCGATCTCAAAGGGACGGGGGTTCGGGCCCTCCACTTT	-	TRBJ1-6	TRBV27	-
CASTRGSGNYGYTF	TGTGCCAGCACCAGAGGTTCCGGAAACTATGGCTACACCTTC	-	TRBJ1-2	TRBV27	-
CAWTRAGGMSGTEAFF	TGTGCCTGGACAAGGGCAGGGGGGATGTCTGGGACTGAAGCTTTCTTT	-	TRBJ1-1	TRBV30	TRBD1
CASSVTSGSDEQYF	TGTGCCAGCAGCGTGACTAGCGGGAGTGACGAGCAGTACTTC	-	TRBJ2-7	TRBV3-1/TRBV3-2	TRBD2
CASSQDPGRPRTDTQYF	TGTGCCAGCAGCCAAGATCCGGGGAGACCTCGCACAGATACGCAGTATTTT	-	TRBJ2-3	TRBV4-2	-
CASSQVGQADTEAFF	TGCGCCAGCAGCCAAGTAGGACAGGCCGACACTGAAGCTTTCTTT	few	TRBJ1-1	TRBV4-1	TRBD1
CASRGTGLYTEAFF	TGTGCCAGCAGGGGGACAGGGTTGTACACTGAAGCTTTCTTT	-	TRBJ1-1	TRBV2	TRBD1
CASSQSSKRTQYF	TGTGCCAGCAGCCAAAGTTCTAAGAGGACCCAGTACTTC	once	TRBJ2-5	TRBV3-1/TRBV3-2	-
CASRRNTGELFF	TGTGCCAGCAGGCGCAACACCGGGGAGCTGTTTTTT	-	TRBJ2-2	TRBV6-5	-
CASSFSAMGQGNTIYF	TGTGCCAGCAGCTTTTCGGCGATGGGGCAGGGAAACACCATATATTTT	-	TRBJ1-3	TRBV7-9	-
CASSSGQGTYNSPLHF	TGTGCCAGCAGCTCTGGACAGGGGACTTATAATTCACCCCTCCACTTT	-	TRBJ1-6	TRBV7-2	TRBD1
CASSGTGTASSYNSPLHF	TGTGCCAGCAGCGGTACCGGGACAGCTAGCTCCTATAATTCACCCCTCCACTTT	-	TRBJ1-6	TRBV7-6	TRBD1
CASSDDRTGETQYF	TGTGCCAGTAGTGACGACAGGACGGGGGAGACCCAGTACTTC	-	TRBJ2-5	TRBV19	-
CASSLDRVNSPLHF	TGTGCCAGCAGCTTGGACAGGGTAAATTCACCCCTCCACTTT	-	TRBJ1-6	TRBV5-4	-
CASSLYSGQQETQYF	TGTGCCAGCAGCTTGTATAGTGGGCAGCAAGAGACCCAGTACTTC	once	TRBJ2-5	TRBV7-2	-
CASSRDTGNTEAFF	TGTGCCAGCAGCCGAGACACAGGGAACACTGAAGCTTTCTTT	-	TRBJ1-1	TRBV6-5	-
CASSLAPPRTRGGELFF	TGTGCCAGCAGCTTAGCGCCACCCCGGACAAGGGGTGGGGAGCTGTTTTTT	-	TRBJ2-2	TRBV7-6	-
CASSLLFGAEAFF	TGTGCCAGCAGTTTATTATTTGGAGCTGAAGCTTTCTTT	-	TRBJ1-1	TRBV27	-